This T cell receptor (beta chain) was sequenced in a study of OX40 agonist ivuxolimab in advanced cancers. Study summary: The study treated patients with ivuxolimab, an agonistic anti-OX40 (CD134) antibody.

The CDR3 runs 17 residues. Deletions cut 1 base from V and 0 bases from J, with 12 bases between. Germline V CDR1 and CDR2: SGHTA, FQGNSA. The table came from immunoSEQ multiplex PCR; TCRdb's copy has only in-frame clones and leaves some out. The table shows 100,000 or so clones, with 90% occurring only once. The material was CD4+ or CD8+ T cells sorted from blood, obtained in a trial of the OX40 agonist ivuxolimab. The origin of this receptor is an adult with an advanced solid tumor such as melanoma, head and neck, liver or kidney cancer. This rearrangement joins TRBV7-2 to TRBJ2-2; D possibly corresponds to TRBD2 (5 bases). This CDR3 is CASSLGRQRPNTGELFF. The CDR3 region has the DNA TGTGCCAGCAGCTTAGGGCGGCAGCGGCCGAACACCGGGGAGCTGTTTTTT. Combining the CDR3 with reference TRBV7-2 and TRBJ2-2 gives the whole variable domain GAGVSQSPSNKVTEKGKDVELRCDPISGHTALYWYRQSLGQGLEFLIYFQGNSAPDKSGLPSDRFSAERTGGSVSTLTIQRTQQEDSAVYLCASSLGRQRPNTGELFFGEGSRLTVL.